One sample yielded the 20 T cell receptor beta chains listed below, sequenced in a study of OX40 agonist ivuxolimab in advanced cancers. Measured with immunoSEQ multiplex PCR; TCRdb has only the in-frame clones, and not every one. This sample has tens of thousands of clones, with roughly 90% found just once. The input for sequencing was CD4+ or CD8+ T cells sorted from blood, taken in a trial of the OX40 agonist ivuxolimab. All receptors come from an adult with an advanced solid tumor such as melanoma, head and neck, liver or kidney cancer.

CDR3: CASSYGGESEKLFF. CDR3 DNA: TGTGCCAGCAGTTATGGGGGGGAATCGGAAAAACTGTTTTTT. This chain joins TRBV6-5 and TRBJ1-4, with TRBD1 as a possible D gene (5 bases). Trimming took off 3 bases at V and 8 bases at J, with 13 bases between the two ends. Germline V CDR1 and CDR2: MNHEY, SVGAGI. The CDR3 contains 14 residues.

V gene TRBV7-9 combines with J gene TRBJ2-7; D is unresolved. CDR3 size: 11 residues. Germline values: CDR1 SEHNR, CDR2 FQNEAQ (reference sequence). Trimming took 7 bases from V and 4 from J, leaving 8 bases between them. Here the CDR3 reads CASTPIYEQYF. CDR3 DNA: TGTGCCAGCACCCCCATATACGAGCAGTACTTC.

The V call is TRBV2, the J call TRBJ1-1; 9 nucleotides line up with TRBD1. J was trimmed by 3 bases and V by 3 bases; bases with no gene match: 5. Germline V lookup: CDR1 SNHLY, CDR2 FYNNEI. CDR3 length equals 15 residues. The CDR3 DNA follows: TGTGCCAGCAGTGAGGTTCGGGACAGGGACACTGAAGCTTTCTTT. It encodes CASSEVRDRDTEAFF.

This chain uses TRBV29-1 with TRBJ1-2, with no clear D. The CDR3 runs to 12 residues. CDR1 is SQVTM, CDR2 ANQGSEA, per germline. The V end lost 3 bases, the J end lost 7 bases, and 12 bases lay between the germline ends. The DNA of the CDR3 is TGCAGCGTTGACGTGGGCTGGTCTGGCTACACCTTC. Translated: CSVDVGWSGYTF. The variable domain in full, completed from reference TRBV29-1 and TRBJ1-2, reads SAVISQKPSRDICQRGTSLTIQCQVDSQVTMMFWYRQQPGQSLTLIATANQGSEATYESGFVIDKFPISRPNLTFSTLTVSNMSPEDSSIYLCSVDVGWSGYTFGSGTRLTVV.

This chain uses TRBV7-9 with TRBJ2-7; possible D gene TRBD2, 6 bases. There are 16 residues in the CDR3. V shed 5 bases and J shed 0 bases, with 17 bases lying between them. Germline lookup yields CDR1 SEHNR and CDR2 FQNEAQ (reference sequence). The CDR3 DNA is TGTGCCAGCAGCCAACCAACGGGAGATCCCTCCTACGAGCAGTACTTC. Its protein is CASSQPTGDPSYEQYF.

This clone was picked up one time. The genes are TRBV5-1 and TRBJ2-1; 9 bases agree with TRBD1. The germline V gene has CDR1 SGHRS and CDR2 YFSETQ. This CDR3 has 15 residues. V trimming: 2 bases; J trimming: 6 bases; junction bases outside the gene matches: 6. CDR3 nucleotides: TGCGCCAGCAGCTTCCGGGACAGGGCTGGCAATGAGCAGTTCTTC. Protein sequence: CASSFRDRAGNEQFF.

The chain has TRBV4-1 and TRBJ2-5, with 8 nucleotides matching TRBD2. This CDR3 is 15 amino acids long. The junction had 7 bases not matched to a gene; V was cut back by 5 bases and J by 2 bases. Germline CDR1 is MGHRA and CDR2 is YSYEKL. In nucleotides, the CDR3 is TGCGCCAGCAGCGGGAACAGCGGGGGACAAGAGACCCAGTACTTC. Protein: CASSGNSGGQETQYF.

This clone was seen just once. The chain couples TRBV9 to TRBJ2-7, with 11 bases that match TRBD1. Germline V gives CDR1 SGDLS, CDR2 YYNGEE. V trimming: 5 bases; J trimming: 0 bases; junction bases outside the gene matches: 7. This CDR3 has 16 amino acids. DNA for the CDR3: TGTGCCAGCAGTGAGAACGGGACAGGGGGCTCCTACGAGCAGTACTTC. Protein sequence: CASSENGTGGSYEQYF.

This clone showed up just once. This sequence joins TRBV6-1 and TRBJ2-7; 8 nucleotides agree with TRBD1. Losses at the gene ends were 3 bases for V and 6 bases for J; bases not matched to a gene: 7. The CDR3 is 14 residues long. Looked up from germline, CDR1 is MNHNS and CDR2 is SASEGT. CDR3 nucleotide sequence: TGTGCCAGCAGTGAGTGGCAGGGGGCTGCCGAGCAGTACTTC. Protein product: CASSEWQGAAEQYF.

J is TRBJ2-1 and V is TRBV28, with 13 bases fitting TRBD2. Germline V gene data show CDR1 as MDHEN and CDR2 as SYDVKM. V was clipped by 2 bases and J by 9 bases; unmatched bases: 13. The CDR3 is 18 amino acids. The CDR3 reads CASSLRSTGLAGAGEQFF. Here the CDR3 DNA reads TGTGCCAGCAGTTTACGCTCCACCGGACTAGCGGGAGCTGGTGAGCAGTTCTTC.

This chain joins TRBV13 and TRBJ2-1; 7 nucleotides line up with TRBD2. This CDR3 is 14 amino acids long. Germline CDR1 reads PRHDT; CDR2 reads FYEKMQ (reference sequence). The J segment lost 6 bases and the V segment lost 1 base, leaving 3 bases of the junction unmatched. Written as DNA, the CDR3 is TGTGCCAGCAGCTTAGATTTAGCGGGCAATGAGCAGTTCTTC. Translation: CASSLDLAGNEQFF.

For the CDR3, the DNA is TGCAGCGTTGAAGACTTGGACGGGGGGACTAGCGGCACAGATACGCAGTATTTT. Protein product: CSVEDLDGGTSGTDTQYF. This chain uses TRBV29-1 with TRBJ2-3; 10 nucleotides line up with TRBD2. Germline CDR1 SQVTM, CDR2 ANQGSEA. With V trimmed by 0 bases and J by 1 base, 10 bases remained unmatched. The length of the CDR3 is 18 residues.

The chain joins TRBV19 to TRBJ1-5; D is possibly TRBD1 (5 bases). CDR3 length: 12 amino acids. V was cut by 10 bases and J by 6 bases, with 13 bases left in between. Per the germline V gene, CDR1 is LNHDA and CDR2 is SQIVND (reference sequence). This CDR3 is CATTGGGQPQHF. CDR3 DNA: TGTGCCACCACCGGGGGGGGTCAGCCCCAGCATTTT.

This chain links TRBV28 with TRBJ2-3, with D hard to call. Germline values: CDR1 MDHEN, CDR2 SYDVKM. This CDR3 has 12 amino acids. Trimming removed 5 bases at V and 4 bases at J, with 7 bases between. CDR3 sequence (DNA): TGTGCCAGCAGTCCTCTAGCAGATACGCAGTATTTT. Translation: CASSPLADTQYF.

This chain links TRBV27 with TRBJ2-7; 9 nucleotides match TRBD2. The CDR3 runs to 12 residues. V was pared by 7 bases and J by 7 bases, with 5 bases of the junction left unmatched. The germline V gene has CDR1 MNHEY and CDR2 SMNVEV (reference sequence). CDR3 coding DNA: TGTGCCAGCAAATCTAGCGGGAAGGAGCAGTACTTC. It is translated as CASKSSGKEQYF.

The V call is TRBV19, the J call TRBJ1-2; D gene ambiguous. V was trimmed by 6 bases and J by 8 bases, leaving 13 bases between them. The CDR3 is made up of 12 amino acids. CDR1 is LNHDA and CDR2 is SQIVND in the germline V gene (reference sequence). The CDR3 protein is CASSPDLWGYTF. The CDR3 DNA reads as TGTGCCAGTAGCCCCGATTTGTGGGGCTACACCTTC.

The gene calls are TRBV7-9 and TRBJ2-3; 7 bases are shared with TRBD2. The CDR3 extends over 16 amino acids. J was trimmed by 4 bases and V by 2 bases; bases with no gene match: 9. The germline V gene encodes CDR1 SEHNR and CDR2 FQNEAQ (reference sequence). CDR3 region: CASSLMAGVGADTQYF. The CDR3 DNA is TGTGCCAGCAGCTTAATGGCGGGGGTAGGGGCAGATACGCAGTATTTT.

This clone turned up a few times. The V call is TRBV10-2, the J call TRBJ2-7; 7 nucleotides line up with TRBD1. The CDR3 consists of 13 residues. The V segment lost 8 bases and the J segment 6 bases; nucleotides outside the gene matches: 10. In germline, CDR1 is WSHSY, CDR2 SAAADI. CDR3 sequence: CASDKRQGSEQYF. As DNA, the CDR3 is TGCGCCAGCGACAAGCGACAGGGCAGCGAGCAGTACTTC.

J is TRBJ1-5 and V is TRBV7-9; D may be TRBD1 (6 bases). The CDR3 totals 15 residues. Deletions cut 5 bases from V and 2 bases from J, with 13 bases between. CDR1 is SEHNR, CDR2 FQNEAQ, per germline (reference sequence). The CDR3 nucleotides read TGTGCCAGCAGCGCCCCAGGGGTAGGCAATCAGCCCCAGCATTTT. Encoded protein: CASSAPGVGNQPQHF.

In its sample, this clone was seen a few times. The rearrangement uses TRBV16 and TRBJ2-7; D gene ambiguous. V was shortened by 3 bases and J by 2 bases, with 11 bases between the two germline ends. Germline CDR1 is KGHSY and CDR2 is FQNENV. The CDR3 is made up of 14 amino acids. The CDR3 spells CASSHSMIPYEQYF. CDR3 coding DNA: TGTGCCAGCAGCCATTCTATGATTCCCTACGAGCAGTACTTC.